The 25 T cell receptor beta chains below all came from one sample that was sequenced in a study of tumor and adjacent non-tumor tissue in lung cancer. Three rounds of nested PCR, following a modified ARM-PCR protocol, produced the TCRbeta library. TCRdb re-analysed the multiplex PCR reads in MiXCR, keeping a single row per CDR3 protein. The table includes approximately 75,000 distinct CDR3 sequences, around 74% detected once. No cell sorting was done before RNA was extracted from the tissue. Sequencing was performed on lung tumor tissue. The receptors shown here come from a woman in her 50s with non-small cell lung cancer.

To note about this clonotype: A junction boundary mismatches the germline segment, possibly from a read error. The CDR3 sequence: CASSFDGLSSQPKHF. The CDR3 DNA is TGTGCCAGCAGCTTTGACGGATTGAGCAGTCAGCCCAAGCATTTT. The J gene is TRBJ1-5, the V gene TRBV11-2; D not certain. The CDR3 is 15 amino acids. Germline V CDR1 and CDR2: SGHAT, FQNNGV.

For this clonotype: The missing conserved phenylalanine or tryptophan at the end of this CDR3 makes a read error likely. The chain is built from TRBV20-1 and TRBJ2-1; D gene uncertain. Germline CDR1 and CDR2: DFQATT and SNEGSKA (reference sequence). The length of the CDR3 is 13 residues. The CDR3 DNA follows: TGCAATGCTAGAGTTAGTTTCGAGAATGAGCAGTTCTCC. It translates to CNARVSFENEQFS.

This clonotype was seen many times. The chain combines TRBV4-1 with TRBJ1-2; tentative D call: TRBD1 (6 bases). V was cut by 2 bases and J by 8 bases, with 18 bases left in between. Germline values: CDR1 MGHRA, CDR2 YSYEKL. This CDR3 has 15 residues. The CDR3 loop reads CASSQSTSGVQGYTF. CDR3 in DNA: TGCGCCAGCAGCCAATCGACCTCAGGGGTGCAGGGCTACACCTTC.

This clonotype has ten or more counts. The CDR3 DNA reads TGTGCCAGCAGTTTAATGCGGAATAGCAATCAGCCCCAGCATTTT. This sequence encodes CASSLMRNSNQPQHF. This sequence joins TRBV28 and TRBJ1-5; D ambiguous. The germline CDR1 and CDR2 sequences are MDHEN and SYDVKM. CDR3 length equals 15 residues. The V end was cut by 2 bases, the J end by 0 bases, with 8 bases between.

With respect to this clonotype: A read error may account for a junction end that differs from germline. The chain links TRBV11-1 to TRBJ2-1; D might be TRBD2 (5 bases). Per germline, CDR1 SGHAT and CDR2 FQDESV (reference sequence). This CDR3 is built from 14 residues. DNA of the CDR3: TGTGCCACCAGCTTAAGTGGAGGCCGGTATGAGCAGTTCTTC. Amino acid sequence: CATSLSGGRYEQFF.

Note on this clonotype: At one end, the junction sequence differs from germline, possibly due to a read error. DNA of the CDR3: TGTGCCAGTAGTGAAGATAGCGGGAGCACAGTTACGCAGTATTTT. Translating it yields CASSEDSGSTVTQYF. This chain links TRBV6-4 with TRBJ2-3; 9 bases line up with TRBD2. The germline V gene has CDR1 MRHNA and CDR2 SNTAGT. This CDR3 region has 15 residues.

Points on this clonotype: This clone may be a read error of a much larger clone one base away. The rearrangement uses TRBV6-5 and TRBJ2-2; D possibly corresponds to TRBD1 (6 bases). This CDR3 spans 17 amino acids. Germline V gene lookup returns CDR1 MNHEY and CDR2 SVGAGI. The CDR3, as DNA: TGTACCAGCAGTTACTCGAATAGGGGGTATCGCACCGGGGAGCTGTTTTTT. This encodes CTSSYSNRGYRTGELFF.

Turning to this clonotype: One junction end does not reproduce the germline sequence, and a read error may be involved. The rearrangement links TRBV6-1 to TRBJ1-3; D gene ambiguous. Per the germline V gene, CDR1 is MNHNS and CDR2 is SASEGT. The CDR3 runs to 15 residues. Written as DNA, the CDR3 is TGTGCCTGTCAAAACGGACTATACCCCGGAAACACCACATATTTT. Encoded protein: CACQNGLYPGNTTYF.

To note about this clonotype: An end of the junction does not agree with germline; a read error may underlie this. This chain links TRBV6-1 with TRBJ2-7; D gene uncertain. CDR1 is MNHNS and CDR2 is SASEGT in the germline V gene. The CDR3 is made up of 12 amino acids. The CDR3 sequence: CANSLNSYEQYF. The CDR3 DNA sequence: TGTGCCAACAGTCTGAACTCCTACGAGCAGTACTTC.

Comments on this clonotype: Without the conserved terminal phenylalanine or tryptophan, this CDR3 likely stems from a read error. The rearrangement uses TRBV11-2 and TRBJ2-5, with TRBD1 as a possible D gene (6 bases). The CDR3 covers 16 residues. Per germline, CDR1 SGHAT and CDR2 FQNNGV. V dropped 7 bases and J dropped 5 bases, with 23 bases sitting between them. The CDR3: CASNSLLGTQGETQYI. The CDR3 region has the DNA TGTGCCAGCAACTCCCTCTTGGGGACCCAGGGGGAGACCCAGTACATC.

About this clonotype: Mismatch with germline at one junction end may stem from a read error. Here the CDR3 DNA reads TGTACCAGCAGCTTAATGGTGGACACTGAAACTTTCTTT. Its protein is CTSSLMVDTETFF. The chain links TRBV11-3 to TRBJ1-1; possible D gene TRBD1, 5 bases. Germline loops: CDR1 SGHNT, CDR2 YENEEA. The CDR3 spans 13 residues.

With respect to this clonotype: Because it lacks the conserved phenylalanine or tryptophan at the end, this CDR3 is likely a read error. The limits of the CDR3 on the DNA are not certain, so only TCRdb's listed CDR3 is given. The V and J genes are TRBV20-1 and TRBJ1-5; the tabulated D call, TRBD1, remains unverified against the DNA. A total of 14 residues make up the CDR3, ends included. From germline, CDR1 is DFQATT and CDR2 SNEGSKA (reference sequence). This CDR3 reads CSGWTPRGNQPKHS.

About this clonotype itself: A read error may explain this, as a much larger clone is one base away. J is TRBJ2-1 and V is TRBV28; 7 nucleotides agree with TRBD2. Germline CDR1 is MDHEN and CDR2 is SYDVKM. The V gene end was trimmed by 8 bases and the J gene end by 8 bases; junction bases not matched to a gene: 6. The CDR3 covers 12 residues. The CDR3 region is CASCVRGYEQFF. The CDR3 DNA is TGTGCCAGCTGTGTGCGGGGGTATGAGCAGTTCTTC. Filled out from reference TRBV28 and TRBJ2-1, the complete variable domain reads DVKVTQSSRYLVKRTGEKVFLECVQDMDHENMFWYRQDPGLGLRLIYFSYDVKMKEKGDIPEGYSVSREKKERFSLILESASTNQTSMYLCASCVRGYEQFFGPGTRLTVL.

This clonotype was seen just once. CDR3 DNA sequence: TGTGCCAGCAGTGAATTTACTAGTTACGATGAGCAGTTCTTC. It is translated as CASSEFTSYDEQFF. V and J are TRBV6-1 and TRBJ2-1; weak D call: TRBD2 (5 bases). The germline V gene encodes CDR1 MNHNS and CDR2 SASEGT. The CDR3 runs 14 residues. Trimming shortened V by 2 bases and J by 8 bases, and 13 bases separated the two germline ends.

As regards this clonotype: It is likely a read error, because the conserved phenylalanine at the end of the CDR3 is missing. Here the CDR3 reads CASSLWGQGERGGELFY. For the CDR3, the DNA is TGTGCCAGCAGTTTATGGGGACAGGGTGAGAGGGGCGGGGAGCTGTTTTAT. The chain carries TRBV12-3 or TRBV12-4 and TRBJ2-2, with 9 bases lining up with TRBD1. This CDR3 is 17 amino acids long. The junction had 11 bases not matched to a gene; V was cut back by 2 bases and J by 7 bases.

Comment on this clonotype: The junction departs from germline at one end; a sequencing error may be responsible. V usage is TRBV12-3 or TRBV12-4 and J usage is TRBJ1-5; D perhaps matches TRBD1 (6 bases). This CDR3 contains 14 residues. This CDR3 reads CASSLSRGSQPQHF. CDR3 bases: TGTGCGAGCAGTTTAAGCAGGGGAAGTCAGCCCCAGCATTTT.

In the case of this clonotype: The junction departs from the called germline gene at one end, perhaps through a read error. The chain has TRBV12-3 or TRBV12-4 and TRBJ2-1, with a weak D call TRBD2 (6 bases). This CDR3 is built from 15 residues. This CDR3 is CASTLAEDPYNGQFF. In nucleotides, the CDR3 is TGTGCCAGCACCTTAGCGGAGGACCCCTACAATGGGCAGTTCTTT.

This clonotype was recorded many times. The chain links TRBV20-1 to TRBJ2-7; the D is unclear. Germline V gene sequence: CDR1 DFQATT, CDR2 SNEGSKA (reference sequence). The germline V and J ends were trimmed by 2 bases and 0 bases, with 8 bases remaining between them. The CDR3 spans 13 residues. The CDR3 reads CSARLLNSYEQYF. CDR3 sequence (DNA): TGCAGTGCTAGATTGCTAAACTCCTACGAGCAGTACTTC.

Comment on this clonotype: A junction boundary mismatches the germline segment, possibly from a read error. The chain is built from TRBV5-1 and TRBJ2-1; D may be TRBD1 (5 bases). The CDR3 is 14 amino acids. Germline V gives CDR1 SGHRS, CDR2 YFSETQ. The CDR3 DNA reads TGCCCCAGCAGCTTGGTCAGGGATCCGGGTAAGCAGTTCTTC. It encodes CPSSLVRDPGKQFF.

The genes are TRBV11-2 and TRBJ1-1, with 8 nucleotides matching TRBD1. V gave up 3 bases and J gave up 7 bases; unmatched junction bases: 7. Germline V CDR1 and CDR2: SGHAT, FQNNGV. The CDR3 is made up of 14 amino acids. This CDR3 is CASSFYDRGNEAFF. The DNA for the CDR3 is TGTGCCAGCAGCTTTTATGACAGGGGCAATGAAGCTTTCTTT.

A note on this clonotype: At one boundary the junction diverges from the germline segment, which might be a read error. This chain joins TRBV4-1 and TRBJ1-2; D gene ambiguous. The germline gives CDR1 MGHRA, CDR2 YSYEKL. CDR3 length: 16 residues. In nucleotides, the CDR3 is TGTGCCAGCAGCCAAGAGGGAAGGCCGAGAGGAAATGGCCACACCTTC. Translation gives CASSQEGRPRGNGHTF.

For this clonotype: A read error may explain this, as a much larger clone is one base away. This chain links TRBV24-1 with TRBJ2-1, with a weak D call TRBD1 (8 bases). The CDR3 is made up of 17 amino acids. Germline CDR1 and CDR2: KGHDR and SFDVKD. The CDR3 spells CATSIPGQGTGDYELFF. The CDR3 DNA follows: TGTGCCACCAGTATTCCCGGACAGGGTACGGGGGACTATGAGCTGTTCTTC.

CDR3 sequence reads: CASSSTTGRFGNIQYF. CDR3 nucleotides: TGTGCCAGCAGTTCGACTACCGGGAGGTTCGGAAACATTCAGTACTTC. The chain couples TRBV28 to TRBJ2-4, with 7 bases aligning to TRBD2. The germline CDR1 and CDR2 sequences are MDHEN and SYDVKM. The CDR3 is 16 amino acids. With V trimmed by 4 bases and J by 6 bases, 12 bases remained unmatched.

This clonotype was detected only a few times. This CDR3 fails to terminate in the conserved phenylalanine or tryptophan, so it likely reflects a read error. The limits of the CDR3 on the DNA are not certain, so only TCRdb's listed CDR3 is given. The chain employs TRBV10-2 and TRBJ2-6. The CDR3 sequence runs 14 residues, both termini included. Germline CDR1 reads WSHSY; CDR2 reads SAAADI. This CDR3 is CASSGGSGANVLIL.

For this clonotype: The junction departs from the called germline gene at one end, perhaps through a read error. This chain connects TRBV12-3 or TRBV12-4 to TRBJ2-3; no reliable D call. The length of the CDR3 is 13 residues. The CDR3 DNA reads TGTGCCACCAGCATCGAGACTCCAGATATGCAGTATTTT. Its translation is CATSIETPDMQYF.